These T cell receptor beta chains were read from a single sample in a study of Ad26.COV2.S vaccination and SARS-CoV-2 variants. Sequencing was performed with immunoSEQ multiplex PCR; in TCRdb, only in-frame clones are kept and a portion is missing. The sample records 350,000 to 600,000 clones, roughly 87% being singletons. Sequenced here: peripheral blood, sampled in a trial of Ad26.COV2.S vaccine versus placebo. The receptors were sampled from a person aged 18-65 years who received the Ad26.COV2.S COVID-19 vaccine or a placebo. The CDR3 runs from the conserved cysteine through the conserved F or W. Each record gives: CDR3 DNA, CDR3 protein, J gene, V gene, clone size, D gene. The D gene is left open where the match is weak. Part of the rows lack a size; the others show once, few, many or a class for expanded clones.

DNA: TGTGCCACCAGTGGTATTCAGGGGGCGCAAAATTCACCCCTCCACTTT
CDR3: CATSGIQGAQNSPLHF
J: TRBJ1-6
V: TRBV24-1
size: .
D: TRBD1

DNA: TGTGCCAGCAGCCAGCCTAAGCAGTCGGGAGGGCCTGGAGTGACCCAGTACTTC
CDR3: CASSQPKQSGGPGVTQYF
J: TRBJ2-5
V: TRBV3-1/TRBV3-2
size: .
D: TRBD2

DNA: TGTGCCAGCAGCCTCGGAGGGGTTCTCAACTATGGCTACACCTTC
CDR3: CASSLGGVLNYGYTF
J: TRBJ1-2
V: TRBV6-5
size: .
D: .

DNA: TGTGCCAGCCCGGAGAGATGGACTAGCGGGGCCAATGAGCAGTTCTTC
CDR3: CASPERWTSGANEQFF
J: TRBJ2-1
V: TRBV13
size: .
D: TRBD2

DNA: TGCGCCAGCAGCCAAGGGGGCCACGAGCAGTACTTC
CDR3: CASSQGGHEQYF
J: TRBJ2-7
V: TRBV4-3
size: .
D: .

DNA: TGTGCCAGCAGTTACTCGCGGGGGGGCAACACCATATATTTT
CDR3: CASSYSRGGNTIYF
J: TRBJ1-3
V: TRBV6-5
size: .
D: .

DNA: TGTGCCAGCAGCCCAGAGACCTCAACTACCTATGGCTACACCTTC
CDR3: CASSPETSTTYGYTF
J: TRBJ1-2
V: TRBV14
size: once
D: .

DNA: TGTGCCAGCAGCGAACGGGACTATTTCACAGATACGCAGTATTTT
CDR3: CASSERDYFTDTQYF
J: TRBJ2-3
V: TRBV7-9
size: .
D: TRBD2

DNA: TGTGCCAGCCTCCTAACCCTCAGACGTGGAGGCAATGAGCAGTTCTTC
CDR3: CASLLTLRRGGNEQFF
J: TRBJ2-1
V: TRBV5-8
size: .
D: .

DNA: TGCGCCAGCACCCCAGGGACAGGGGGTACGCAGTATTTT
CDR3: CASTPGTGGTQYF
J: TRBJ2-3
V: TRBV10-2
size: .
D: TRBD1

DNA: TGTGCCAGTAAGGGGGTCGGGACACTGTTTCGCTACACCTTC
CDR3: CASKGVGTLFRYTF
J: TRBJ1-2
V: TRBV19
size: .
D: .

DNA: TGTGCCAGCAGCGTAGAGGCAGGGAGTGCCTACACCTTC
CDR3: CASSVEAGSAYTF
J: TRBJ1-2
V: TRBV9
size: once
D: .

DNA: TGTGCCAGCAGTTATCGGGCTAGCGGGGGGTTATCCTACAATGAGCAGTTCTTC
CDR3: CASSYRASGGLSYNEQFF
J: TRBJ2-1
V: TRBV6-2/TRBV6-3
size: .
D: TRBD2

DNA: TGCAGCGTTGCTGGGACAGCCTCGAACACCGGGGAGCTGTTTTTT
CDR3: CSVAGTASNTGELFF
J: TRBJ2-2
V: TRBV29-1
size: .
D: TRBD1

DNA: TGTGCCAGTAGTATAAGGCTAGCGGGGGGCTATGAGCAGTTCTTC
CDR3: CASSIRLAGGYEQFF
J: TRBJ2-1
V: TRBV19
size: .
D: TRBD2

DNA: TGCGCCAGCAGCCAAGAGCTGGGACAGGGGCCGATGAACACTGAAGCTTTCTTT
CDR3: CASSQELGQGPMNTEAFF
J: TRBJ1-1
V: TRBV4-1
size: .
D: TRBD1

DNA: TGTGCCACCAGTGATTCCAAAGGGAGGCTGGGTCAGTTCTTC
CDR3: CATSDSKGRLGQFF
J: TRBJ2-1
V: TRBV24-1
size: .
D: .

DNA: TGCGCCAGCAGCTTGCCGGGACAGGGCGTTAGCACAGATACGCAGTATTTT
CDR3: CASSLPGQGVSTDTQYF
J: TRBJ2-3
V: TRBV5-1
size: .
D: TRBD1

DNA: TGTGCCAGTAGCTTCGGCAACCCCTACGAGCAGTACTTC
CDR3: CASSFGNPYEQYF
J: TRBJ2-7
V: TRBV19
size: .
D: .

DNA: TGTGCCAGTATATCAGCCGGAGGGGGTTCTACGCAGTATTTT
CDR3: CASISAGGGSTQYF
J: TRBJ2-3
V: TRBV19
size: .
D: .

DNA: TGCGCCACTCACAGGGAGGAGGACACTGAAGCTTTCTTT
CDR3: CATHREEDTEAFF
J: TRBJ1-1
V: TRBV10-2
size: .
D: .

DNA: TGTGCCATCAGGGGGGATCTAAGCGGCCAAGAGACCCAGTACTTC
CDR3: CAIRGDLSGQETQYF
J: TRBJ2-5
V: TRBV10-3
size: .
D: .

DNA: TGTGCCAGCAGTCCCACCATTGGGCGGGGGAGTCTGAGCGGGGAGCTGTTTTTT
CDR3: CASSPTIGRGSLSGELFF
J: TRBJ2-2
V: TRBV25-1
size: once
D: TRBD2

DNA: TGTGCCAGCAGTGAACTAGCGGGGGGGCCAGATACGCAGTATTTT
CDR3: CASSELAGGPDTQYF
J: TRBJ2-3
V: TRBV6-1
size: many
D: TRBD2

DNA: TGTGCCAGCAGCCGCGGACTAGCGGTGGAAGAGACCCAGTACTTC
CDR3: CASSRGLAVEETQYF
J: TRBJ2-5
V: TRBV3-1/TRBV3-2
size: .
D: TRBD2

DNA: TGTGCCTGGGCCACAGGGGGCTATGGCTACACCTTC
CDR3: CAWATGGYGYTF
J: TRBJ1-2
V: TRBV30
size: .
D: TRBD1

DNA: TGCAGCGTTGAAGAAACGGGTAGACTCGAGCAGTACTTC
CDR3: CSVEETGRLEQYF
J: TRBJ2-7
V: TRBV29-1
size: .
D: .

DNA: TGTGCCAGCAGTTTCGCAGGGGGCGGCGAGCAGTACTTC
CDR3: CASSFAGGGEQYF
J: TRBJ2-7
V: TRBV12-3/TRBV12-4
size: .
D: TRBD1

DNA: TGTGCCAGCAGTTTATCCGGTAGAAACACCATATATTTT
CDR3: CASSLSGRNTIYF
J: TRBJ1-3
V: TRBV28
size: .
D: .

DNA: TGTGCCACCAGTGGGGGACTAGCGGGAGGGCCCCGTGAGCAGTTCTTC
CDR3: CATSGGLAGGPREQFF
J: TRBJ2-1
V: TRBV24-1
size: .
D: TRBD2

DNA: TGTGCCAGCAGCTTAGGCGGTATAGCCAAAAACATTCAGTACTTC
CDR3: CASSLGGIAKNIQYF
J: TRBJ2-4
V: TRBV7-2
size: .
D: .

DNA: TGTGCCAGCAGCTTAGCGGAGGGTTGGGAGACCCAGTACTTC
CDR3: CASSLAEGWETQYF
J: TRBJ2-5
V: TRBV7-2
size: once
D: .

DNA: TGCGCCAGCAGTGGCCTAGCGGGATACAATGAGCAGTTCTTC
CDR3: CASSGLAGYNEQFF
J: TRBJ2-1
V: TRBV5-1
size: once
D: TRBD2

DNA: TGTGCCAGCAGTGGTGGGGAGCAGTACTTC
CDR3: CASSGGEQYF
J: TRBJ2-7
V: TRBV2
size: .
D: .

DNA: TGTGCCAGTAGTAATCAGGGGAACGGGGCCAACGTCCTGACTTTC
CDR3: CASSNQGNGANVLTF
J: TRBJ2-6
V: TRBV19
size: .
D: .

DNA: TGTGCCAGCAGTAACTCGGGACTAGCGATTTTTAATGAGCAGTTCTTC
CDR3: CASSNSGLAIFNEQFF
J: TRBJ2-1
V: TRBV28
size: .
D: TRBD2

DNA: TGTGCCAGCAGCCTCGAAGGACTTTACAATGAGCAGTTCTTC
CDR3: CASSLEGLYNEQFF
J: TRBJ2-1
V: TRBV7-6
size: .
D: .

DNA: TGTGCCAGCAGTTCCAGACAGAGCTCCTATAATTCACCCCTCCACTTT
CDR3: CASSSRQSSYNSPLHF
J: TRBJ1-6
V: TRBV6-2/TRBV6-3
size: .
D: .

DNA: TGTGCCAGTAGTATCGTCCTAGCGGGAGCTACGCAGTATTTT
CDR3: CASSIVLAGATQYF
J: TRBJ2-3
V: TRBV19
size: .
D: TRBD2

DNA: TGTGCCAGCAACACGGTCGGGGGTCCCTACGAGCAGTACTTC
CDR3: CASNTVGGPYEQYF
J: TRBJ2-7
V: TRBV9
size: .
D: .

DNA: TGTGCCAGCAGTGAAGCACGGGGGGCGGAGACCCAGTACTTC
CDR3: CASSEARGAETQYF
J: TRBJ2-5
V: TRBV6-1
size: .
D: .

DNA: TGTGCCAGCTCCGGGGACAGGCCCCGCTCTGGGGCCAACGTCCTGACTTTC
CDR3: CASSGDRPRSGANVLTF
J: TRBJ2-6
V: TRBV27
size: .
D: TRBD1